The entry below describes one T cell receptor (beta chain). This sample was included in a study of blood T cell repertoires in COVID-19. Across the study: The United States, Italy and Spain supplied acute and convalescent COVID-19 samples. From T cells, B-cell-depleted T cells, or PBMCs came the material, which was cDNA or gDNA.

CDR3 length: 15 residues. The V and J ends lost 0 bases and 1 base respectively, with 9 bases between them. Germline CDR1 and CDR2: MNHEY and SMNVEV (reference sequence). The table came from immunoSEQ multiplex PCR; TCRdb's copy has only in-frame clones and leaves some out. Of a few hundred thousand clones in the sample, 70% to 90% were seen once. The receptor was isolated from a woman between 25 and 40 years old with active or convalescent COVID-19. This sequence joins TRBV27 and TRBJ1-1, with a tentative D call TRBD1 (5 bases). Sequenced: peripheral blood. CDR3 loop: CASSLSRGTNTEAFF. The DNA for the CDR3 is TGTGCCAGCAGTTTATCACGGGGGACGAACACTGAAGCTTTCTTT.